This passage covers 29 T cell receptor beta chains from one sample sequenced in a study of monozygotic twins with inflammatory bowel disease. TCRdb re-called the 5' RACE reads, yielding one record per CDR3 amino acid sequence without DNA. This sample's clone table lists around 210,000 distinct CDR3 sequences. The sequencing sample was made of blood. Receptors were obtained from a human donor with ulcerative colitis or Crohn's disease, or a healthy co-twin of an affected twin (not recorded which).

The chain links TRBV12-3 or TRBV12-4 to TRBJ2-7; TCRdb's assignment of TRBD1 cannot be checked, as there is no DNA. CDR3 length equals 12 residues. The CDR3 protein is CASSPRTGRTYF.

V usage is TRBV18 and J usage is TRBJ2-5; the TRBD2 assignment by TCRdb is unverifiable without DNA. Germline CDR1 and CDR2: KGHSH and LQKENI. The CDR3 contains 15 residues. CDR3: CASSPQVHNQETQYF.

This CDR3 is CASSLDGGGGEAFF. The chain has TRBV5-1 and TRBJ1-1; TCRdb lists TRBD1, though no DNA is available to test this call. The CDR3 is made up of 14 amino acids. CDR1 is SGHRS, CDR2 YFSETQ, per germline.

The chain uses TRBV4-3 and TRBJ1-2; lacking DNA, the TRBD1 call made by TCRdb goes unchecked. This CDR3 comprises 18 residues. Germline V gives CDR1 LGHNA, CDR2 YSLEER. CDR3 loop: CASSHDPGQGLRNYGYTF.

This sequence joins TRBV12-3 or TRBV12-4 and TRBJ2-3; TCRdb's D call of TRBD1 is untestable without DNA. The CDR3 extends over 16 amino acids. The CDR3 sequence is CASNRGGGDRLDTQYF.

This CDR3 reads CASRHRTVGSNEQFF. The chain couples TRBV6-2 or TRBV6-3 to TRBJ2-1; absent DNA, TCRdb's TRBD2 call cannot be checked. This CDR3 contains 15 residues. The germline V gene encodes CDR1 MNHEY and CDR2 SVGEGT.

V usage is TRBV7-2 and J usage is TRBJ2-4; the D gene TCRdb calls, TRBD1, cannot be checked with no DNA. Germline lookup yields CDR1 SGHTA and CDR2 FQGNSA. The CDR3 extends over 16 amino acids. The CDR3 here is CASLPVEGAQENIQYF.

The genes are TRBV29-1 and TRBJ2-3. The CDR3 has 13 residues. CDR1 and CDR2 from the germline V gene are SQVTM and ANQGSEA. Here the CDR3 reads CSVVTRLADTQYF.

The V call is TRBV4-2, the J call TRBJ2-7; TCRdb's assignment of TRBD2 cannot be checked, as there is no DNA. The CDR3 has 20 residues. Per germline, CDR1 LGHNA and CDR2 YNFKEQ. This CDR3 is CASSQDLSGLAGPPFYEQYF.

CDR3 sequence reads: CASSPPRSYEQYF. V gene TRBV18 combines with J gene TRBJ2-7. CDR1 is KGHSH and CDR2 is LQKENI in the germline V gene. This CDR3 has 13 residues.

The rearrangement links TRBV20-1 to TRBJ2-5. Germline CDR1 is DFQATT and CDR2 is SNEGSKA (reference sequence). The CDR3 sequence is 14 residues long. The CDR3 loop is CSKLGLADQETQYF.

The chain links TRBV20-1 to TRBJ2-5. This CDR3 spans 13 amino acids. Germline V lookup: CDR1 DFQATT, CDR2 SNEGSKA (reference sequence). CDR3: CSVSRPHQETQYF.

CDR3 amino acids: CASSPRTGGEKLFF. The chain is built from TRBV7-2 and TRBJ1-4; the TCRdb call, TRBD1, lacks DNA for checking. Germline assignment: CDR1 SGHTA and CDR2 FQGNSA. The CDR3 is 14 amino acids.

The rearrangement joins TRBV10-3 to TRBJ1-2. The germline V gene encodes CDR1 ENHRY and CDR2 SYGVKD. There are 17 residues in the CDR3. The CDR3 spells CAINMGVRAPLNYGYTF.

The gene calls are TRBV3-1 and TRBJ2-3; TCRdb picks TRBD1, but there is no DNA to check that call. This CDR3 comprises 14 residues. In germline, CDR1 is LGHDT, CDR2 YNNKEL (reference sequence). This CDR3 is CASSQGGQGGAQYF.

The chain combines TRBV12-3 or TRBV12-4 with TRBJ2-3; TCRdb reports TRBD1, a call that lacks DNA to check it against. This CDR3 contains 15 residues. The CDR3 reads CASSFSREGADTQYF.

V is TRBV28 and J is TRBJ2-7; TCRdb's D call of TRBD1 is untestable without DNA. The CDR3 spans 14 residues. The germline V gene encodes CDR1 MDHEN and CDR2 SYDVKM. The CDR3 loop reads CASSDRGKENEQYF.

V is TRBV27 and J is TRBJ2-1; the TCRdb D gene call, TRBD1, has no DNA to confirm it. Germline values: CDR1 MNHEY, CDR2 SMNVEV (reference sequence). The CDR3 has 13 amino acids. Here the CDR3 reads CASSFDSDNEQFF.

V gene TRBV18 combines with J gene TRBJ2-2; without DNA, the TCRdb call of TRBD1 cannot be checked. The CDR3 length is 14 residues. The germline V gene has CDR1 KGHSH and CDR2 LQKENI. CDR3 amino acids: CASSQGQTTGELFF.

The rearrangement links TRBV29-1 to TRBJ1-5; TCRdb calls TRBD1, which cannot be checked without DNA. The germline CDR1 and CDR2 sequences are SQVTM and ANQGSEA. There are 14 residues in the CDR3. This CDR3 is CSVGPGQGDQPQHF.

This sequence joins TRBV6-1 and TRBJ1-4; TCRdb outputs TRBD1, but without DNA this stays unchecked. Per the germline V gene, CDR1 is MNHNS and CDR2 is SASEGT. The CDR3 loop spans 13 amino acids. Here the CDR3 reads CASRQGTEEKLFF.

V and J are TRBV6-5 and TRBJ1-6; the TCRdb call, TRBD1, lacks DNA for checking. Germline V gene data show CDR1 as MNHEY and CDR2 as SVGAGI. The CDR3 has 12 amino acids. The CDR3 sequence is CASRAPNSPLHF.

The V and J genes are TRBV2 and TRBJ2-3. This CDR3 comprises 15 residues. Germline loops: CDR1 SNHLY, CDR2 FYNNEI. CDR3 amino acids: CASTQAGVSTDTQYF.

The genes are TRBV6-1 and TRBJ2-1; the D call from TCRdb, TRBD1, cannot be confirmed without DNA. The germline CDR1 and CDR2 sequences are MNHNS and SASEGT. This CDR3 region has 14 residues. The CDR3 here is CASMPGPVPVTQFF.

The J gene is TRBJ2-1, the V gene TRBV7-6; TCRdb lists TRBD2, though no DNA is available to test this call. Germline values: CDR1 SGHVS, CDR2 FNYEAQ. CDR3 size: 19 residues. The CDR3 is CASSSHPPQWGSSYNEQFF.

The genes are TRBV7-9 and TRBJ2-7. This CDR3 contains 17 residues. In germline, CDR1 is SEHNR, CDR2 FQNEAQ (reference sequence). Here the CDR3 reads CASSLVRKAGVGYEQYF.

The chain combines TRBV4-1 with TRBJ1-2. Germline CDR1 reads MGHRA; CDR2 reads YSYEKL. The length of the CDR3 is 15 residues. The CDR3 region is CASSQGRTINYGYTF.

Here the CDR3 reads CSASEGNEQYF. V and J are TRBV20-1 and TRBJ2-7. CDR3 size: 11 residues. The germline V gene encodes CDR1 DFQATT and CDR2 SNEGSKA (reference sequence).

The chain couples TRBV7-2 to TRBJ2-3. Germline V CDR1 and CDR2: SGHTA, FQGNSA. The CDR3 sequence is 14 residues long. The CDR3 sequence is CASSLGPVQDTQYF.